This record concerns one TCR beta chain sequence. Per the study methods: The assay estimated nucleated cells by amplifying reference gene primers. Repertoires were generated with immunoSEQ multiplex PCR, while TCRdb's copy carries only in-frame clones and drops some. V, J and clone size are those of that table, while D and trimming were read from the DNA. The repertoire consists of around 97,000 clones, with roughly 87% occurring once and the leading ten covering roughly 6%. This sample is drawn from a study of blood T cell repertoires in COVID-19. Study background: Whether acute or convalescent, the COVID-19 samples came from the United States, Italy and Spain. The cDNA or gDNA used as material had been derived from T cells, B-cell-depleted T cells, or PBMCs.

The CDR3 loop spans 14 amino acids. Germline CDR1 and CDR2: SGHRS and YFSETQ. The V and J ends lost 0 bases and 8 bases, in that order; junction bases with no gene match: 4. The clonotype comes from a human donor in a cohort sampled during active COVID-19. The chain is built from TRBV5-1 and TRBJ1-2; 10 bases fit TRBD1. The sequenced sample was peripheral blood. The CDR3 loop is CASSLDGTGDGYTF. The CDR3 nucleotides read TGCGCCAGCAGCTTGGATGGGACAGGGGACGGCTACACCTTC. Together with reference TRBV5-1 and TRBJ1-2, the CDR3 gives the full variable domain: KAGVTQTPRYLIKTRGQQVTLSCSPISGHRSVSWYQQTPGQGLQFLFEYFSETQRNKGNFPGRFSGRQFSNSRSEMNVSTLELGDSALYLCASSLDGTGDGYTFGSGTRLTVV.